What follows describes a single T cell receptor (beta chain). Other nucleotide sequences from this sample produce the same CDR3. Some clones are missing from TCRdb's copy, which holds only in-frame ones; the method was immunoSEQ multiplex PCR. The sample contains about 440,000 clones, 70% to 90% of which appear only once. This specimen comes from a study of blood T cell repertoires in COVID-19. Sequencing was done on a sample of PBMCs or T cells enriched from blood (not recorded which). This TCR derives from a young woman with acute COVID-19.

The CDR3 DNA sequence: TGTGCCAGCAGCTCAGGCTACAATGAGCAGTTCTTC. Amino acids: CASSSGYNEQFF. This chain joins TRBV6-5 and TRBJ2-1; D gene uncertain. Per germline, CDR1 MNHEY and CDR2 SVGAGI. Trimming took off 6 bases at V and 3 bases at J, with 6 bases between the two ends. This CDR3 is built from 12 residues.